A single T cell receptor beta chain is shown here with its context. Its cognate antigen is unknown. The sample belongs to a study of radiotherapy plus CTLA-4 blockade in lung cancer. Study context: Objective response was observed in about 19% of patients, and disease control in 30% to 35%.

Study conclusions and caveats: In blood, after radiotherapy plus ipilimumab, tumor-derived TCR clones expanded.

The table came from immunoSEQ multiplex PCR; TCRdb's copy has only in-frame clones and leaves some out. The sample contains 39,000 or so clones, over 65% of which appear only once. Patients with chemo-refractory metastatic non-small-cell lung cancer received focal radiation plus CTLA-4 blockade with ipilimumab. The receptor comes from a human donor with non-small cell lung cancer who had stable disease on radiotherapy plus ipilimumab. The starting material was peripheral blood, obtained from a patient treated with radiotherapy plus ipilimumab.

In DNA, the CDR3 is TGTGCCAGTAGTGCCCAGAGAGGCGACACTGAAGCTTTCTTT. Its protein product is CASSAQRGDTEAFF. The chain joins TRBV19 to TRBJ1-1; no firm D call. Germline CDR1 LNHDA, CDR2 SQIVND (reference sequence). This CDR3 is built from 14 residues. Trimming cost V 5 bases and J 3 bases, with 13 bases left between them.